The 3 T cell receptor beta chains below were found in one sample sequenced in a study of cytomegalovirus exposure and HLA in healthy donors. Primers: 60 Vbeta forward and 13 Jbeta reverse. TCRdb's table, derived via immunoSEQ multiplex PCR, lists solely in-frame clones and lacks some. The table records roughly 88,000 clones, around 80% of them present only once. Sequences were obtained from PBMCs. The receptors shown here come from a man between 25 and 39 years old in good health and CMV-seropositive.

The rearrangement joins TRBV6-6 to TRBJ2-7; tentatively, D is TRBD2 (5 bases). Germline values: CDR1 MNHNY, CDR2 SVGAGI (reference sequence). Trimming cost V 5 bases and J 0 bases, with 11 bases left between them. This CDR3 contains 14 residues. The CDR3 sequence: CASSPRLSSYEQYF. CDR3 in DNA: TGTGCCAGCAGTCCCCGACTATCCTCCTACGAGCAGTACTTC.

The chain uses TRBV5-4 and TRBJ2-3; tentative D call: TRBD1 (5 bases). The V end was cut by 4 bases, the J end by 2 bases, with 11 bases between. Germline-derived CDR1 and CDR2 are SGHNT and YYREEE (reference sequence). The CDR3 has 14 amino acids. The CDR3 sequence is CASSPDRATDTQYF. The DNA for the CDR3 is TGTGCCAGCAGCCCCGACAGAGCCACAGATACGCAGTATTTT.

This clone was detected a few times. J is TRBJ1-3 and V is TRBV11-1; the D gene is possibly TRBD1 (5 bases). The CDR3 contains 16 residues. The ends were cut back, 3 bases at V and 0 bases at J, with 12 bases in the middle. Germline V CDR1 and CDR2: SGHAT, FQDESV (reference sequence). This CDR3 reads CASSFGRATSGNTIYF. CDR3 nucleotide sequence: TGTGCCAGCAGCTTCGGCAGGGCCACCTCTGGAAACACCATATATTTT. The full variable domain, completed using reference TRBV11-1 and TRBJ1-3, is EAEVAQSPRYKITEKSQAVAFWCDPISGHATLYWYRQILGQGPELLVQFQDESVVDDSQLPKDRFSAERLKGVDSTLKIQPAELGDSAMYLCASSFGRATSGNTIYFGEGSWLTVV.